The rows below give T cell receptor beta chains drawn from one sample of a study of identical twins. TCRdb called the 5' RACE reads again in MiXCR, with one record for every CDR3 protein. The sample contains about 260,000 distinct CDR3 sequences, roughly 7% of which appear only once. These data also featured in a second study, about yellow fever vaccine responses in identical twins.

The specimen sequenced was memory (CD45RO+) T cells sorted from blood. The receptors were sampled from a young woman in good health. Each CDR3 is given with its conserved first and last residue. D genes are given only for firm matches. Clone size, where shown, is once, few, many, or a class for clones that have expanded.

cdr3_aa	cdr3_nt	j_call	v_call	d_call	clone_size
CASTRQQNTGELFF	TGTGCCAGCACAAGACAGCAGAACACCGGGGAGCTGTTTTTT	TRBJ2-2	TRBV6-1	.	many
CASSQALGRFLDEQYF	TGTGCCAGCAGCCAAGCGCTGGGCAGGTTTTTGGACGAGCAGTACTTC	TRBJ2-7	TRBV3-1	.	.
CSVVRGPAEAFF	TGCAGCGTTGTGAGGGGGCCGGCTGAAGCTTTCTTT	TRBJ1-1	TRBV29-1	TRBD1	many
CASSPSLFSNEQFF	TGTGCCAGCAGCCCTAGCTTATTTAGCAATGAGCAGTTCTTC	TRBJ2-1	TRBV12-3/TRBV12-4	.	.
CSVVGGAYSGANVLTF	TGCAGCGTTGTGGGAGGGGCCTACTCTGGGGCCAACGTCCTGACTTTC	TRBJ2-6	TRBV29-1	TRBD2	few
CASILSGGTGELFF	TGTGCCAGCATCTTGAGCGGGGGGACCGGGGAGCTGTTTTTT	TRBJ2-2	TRBV6-2/TRBV6-3	TRBD2	.
CASSSHNLPNEQYF	TGTGCCAGCAGCTCGCACAATCTTCCCAACGAGCAGTACTTC	TRBJ2-7	TRBV12-3/TRBV12-4	.	many
CASSPRGPIGQPQHF	TGTGCCAGCTCACCACGGGGGCCTATTGGTCAGCCCCAGCATTTT	TRBJ1-5	TRBV18	.	few
CASSPNRGESPLHF	TGTGCCAGCTCACCAAACAGGGGAGAATCACCCCTCCACTTT	TRBJ1-6	TRBV18	TRBD1	.
CASSLQDPNNSPLHF	TGCGCCAGCAGCTTACAGGACCCGAATAATTCACCCCTCCACTTT	TRBJ1-6	TRBV5-1	.	many
CATSDDGTNQPQHF	TGTGCCACCAGTGATGACGGAACCAATCAGCCCCAGCATTTT	TRBJ1-5	TRBV24-1	.	few
CSARDRTGWDTQYF	TGCAGTGCTAGAGATAGAACAGGGTGGGATACGCAGTATTTT	TRBJ2-3	TRBV20-1	.	many
CASSSGTSGTYEQYF	TGTGCCAGCAGCTCCGGGACTAGCGGGACCTACGAGCAGTACTTC	TRBJ2-7	TRBV7-7	TRBD2	few
CASSRGVSEAFF	TGTGCCAGCTCACGGGGAGTATCTGAAGCTTTCTTT	TRBJ1-1	TRBV18	.	.
CAIRGGQATSTDTQYF	TGTGCCATCAGAGGGGGGCAGGCAACTAGCACAGATACGCAGTATTTT	TRBJ2-3	TRBV10-3	.	many
CASSQVGLAITGELFF	TGCGCCAGCAGCCAAGTAGGCCTAGCCATCACCGGGGAGCTGTTTTTT	TRBJ2-2	TRBV4-1	.	few
CASSRTGGLAYNEQFF	TGTGCCAGCAGCCGGACAGGGGGCTTGGCCTACAATGAGCAGTTCTTC	TRBJ2-1	TRBV11-1	TRBD1	.
CASSSTSSGRANEQFF	TGTGCCAGCAGCTCGACGTCTAGCGGGAGGGCCAATGAGCAGTTCTTC	TRBJ2-1	TRBV11-2	TRBD2	many
CASSETTSGRAWNEQFF	TGTGCCAGCAGTGAGACTACTAGCGGGAGGGCGTGGAATGAGCAGTTCTTC	TRBJ2-1	TRBV25-1	TRBD2	.
CASSGGLDNTGELFF	TGTGCCAGCAGTGGAGGGCTTGATAACACCGGGGAGCTGTTTTTT	TRBJ2-2	TRBV6-4	.	many
CSARGQGPTGELFF	TGCAGTGCTAGGGGACAGGGACCCACCGGGGAGCTGTTTTTT	TRBJ2-2	TRBV20-1	TRBD1	few
CAISEPLAGGSQETQYF	TGTGCCATCAGCGAACCACTAGCGGGAGGCTCCCAAGAGACCCAGTACTTC	TRBJ2-5	TRBV10-3	TRBD2	.
CASSFRASPFSGANVLTF	TGTGCCAGCAGCTTCAGGGCGTCGCCGTTCTCTGGGGCCAACGTCCTGACTTTC	TRBJ2-6	TRBV11-2	.	few
CASRTYGQVTGTEAFF	TGTGCCAGCAGGACGTATGGACAGGTAACGGGAACTGAAGCTTTCTTT	TRBJ1-1	TRBV6-1	TRBD1	.
CASSLPQGVGTQYF	TGTGCCAGCAGCCTCCCCCAGGGGGTTGGGACCCAGTACTTC	TRBJ2-5	TRBV11-2	TRBD1	.
CSARDPKFSEQFF	TGCAGTGCTAGAGACCCGAAGTTTAGTGAGCAGTTCTTC	TRBJ2-1	TRBV20-1	.	.